A selection of T cell receptor beta chains follows, all from one sample in a study of PD-L1 blockade in urothelial cancer. The assay was immunoSEQ multiplex PCR, and TCRdb's table has in-frame clones only and misses some. The sample carries over 50,000 clones, about 86% recorded once. Source: PBMCs, taken around atezolizumab (anti-PD-L1) treatment. The receptors stem from a man aged 50 to 59 with urothelial cancer. Both conserved end residues are part of each CDR3. The D gene is left open where the match is weak. A row's size may be missing; if present it is once, few, many or a size class.

-	TRBV6-1	-	TRBJ2-7	CASSELSYEQYF	TGTGCCAGCAGTGAACTCTCCTACGAGCAGTACTTC
-	TRBV14	TRBD1	TRBJ1-4	CASSQGQAEKLFF	TGTGCCAGCAGCCAGGGACAGGCTGAAAAACTGTTTTTT
-	TRBV28	-	TRBJ1-6	CASSRYPGTNNSPLHF	TGTGCCAGCAGTCGCTACCCCGGGACTAATAATTCACCCCTCCACTTT
-	TRBV10-2	-	TRBJ1-2	CASSPHQTGYGYTF	TGCGCCAGCAGTCCACACCAAACCGGGTATGGCTACACCTTC
-	TRBV9	-	TRBJ2-5	CASSVDLRRETQYF	TGTGCCAGCAGCGTAGACCTCCGGAGGGAGACCCAGTACTTC
-	TRBV5-1	TRBD1	TRBJ2-7	CASSLGTGYEQYF	TGCGCCAGCAGCTTGGGGACAGGCTACGAGCAGTACTTC
-	TRBV2	-	TRBJ2-1	CASSDPNKESYNEQFF	TGTGCCAGCAGTGATCCCAATAAAGAGAGCTACAATGAGCAGTTCTTC
-	TRBV10-3	-	TRBJ2-1	CAISDKTGPYNEQFF	TGTGCCATCAGTGACAAAACAGGTCCCTACAATGAGCAGTTCTTC
-	TRBV18	-	TRBJ2-2	CASSSGNTGELFF	TGTGCCAGCTCGTCAGGGAACACCGGGGAGCTGTTTTTT
-	TRBV13	TRBD1	TRBJ2-5	CASSFPGQGEETQYF	TGTGCCAGCAGCTTTCCGGGACAGGGGGAAGAGACCCAGTACTTC
-	TRBV18	-	TRBJ2-1	CASSGAYEQFF	TGTGCCAGCTCAGGGGCTTATGAGCAGTTCTTC
-	TRBV9	TRBD2	TRBJ2-5	CASSAYRTSGQETQYF	TGTGCCAGCAGCGCCTACCGGACTAGCGGACAAGAGACCCAGTACTTC
-	TRBV19	TRBD2	TRBJ2-5	CASPTRWEGFPQETQYF	TGTGCCAGTCCGACACGTTGGGAGGGTTTCCCTCAAGAGACCCAGTACTTC
-	TRBV18	-	TRBJ1-3	CASSSQPGELGNTIYF	TGTGCCAGCTCATCCCAACCGGGGGAACTTGGAAACACCATATATTTT
few	TRBV19	TRBD2	TRBJ2-1	CATKALAGVNEQFF	TGTGCCACCAAGGCCCTAGCGGGAGTGAATGAGCAGTTCTTC
-	TRBV30	TRBD1	TRBJ1-2	CAGPSGQGTKGSGGYTF	TGTGCCGGCCCCTCGGGACAGGGAACCAAGGGTTCTGGAGGCTACACCTTC
-	TRBV7-3	TRBD2	TRBJ2-1	CASSLSWGGAGGRNEQFF	TGTGCCAGCAGCTTAAGTTGGGGAGGAGCGGGAGGTAGGAATGAGCAGTTCTTC
once	TRBV4-1	TRBD1	TRBJ2-5	CASSQEAGTGGKATQYF	TGCGCCAGCAGCCAAGAAGCGGGGACAGGGGGTAAGGCGACCCAGTACTTC
-	TRBV5-5	-	TRBJ1-2	CASSLTGRVGGYTF	TGTGCCAGCAGCTTGACAGGGAGAGTTGGGGGCTACACCTTC
-	TRBV4-1	TRBD2	TRBJ2-1	CASSQGRLAPYNEQFF	TGCGCCAGCAGCCAGGGACGACTAGCGCCATACAATGAGCAGTTCTTC
-	TRBV10-2	-	TRBJ1-1	CASGGIGLNTEAFF	TGCGCCAGCGGGGGGATAGGACTGAACACTGAAGCTTTCTTT
-	TRBV30	-	TRBJ1-2	CAWSGLFVYGYTF	TGTGCCTGGAGTGGGCTGTTTGTCTATGGCTACACCTTC
-	TRBV28	-	TRBJ1-3	CASSFPNSGNTIYF	TGTGCCAGCAGTTTCCCCAACTCTGGAAACACCATATATTTT
-	TRBV5-1	TRBD2	TRBJ2-5	CASSVAGGETQYF	TGCGCCAGCAGTGTAGCGGGAGGGGAGACCCAGTACTTC
-	TRBV7-9	-	TRBJ2-4	CASSLAGGRAKNIQYF	TGTGCCAGCAGCTTAGCGGGAGGCCGGGCCAAAAACATTCAGTACTTC
-	TRBV13	-	TRBJ2-3	CASSSTSTDTQYF	TGTGCCAGCAGCTCCACTAGCACAGATACGCAGTATTTT
-	TRBV19	TRBD1	TRBJ2-5	CASSITDRGRETQYF	TGTGCCAGTAGTATCACGGACAGGGGGCGGGAGACCCAGTACTTC
-	TRBV28	-	TRBJ2-7	CASSEGAEQYF	TGTGCCAGCAGTGAGGGAGCCGAGCAGTACTTC
-	TRBV5-1	-	TRBJ2-3	CASSLGPRAGGTDTQYF	TGCGCCAGCAGCTTGGGTCCCCGGGCGGGTGGCACAGATACGCAGTATTTT
-	TRBV15	TRBD1	TRBJ1-5	CATSARQGIRQPQHF	TGTGCCACCAGCGCGCGACAGGGTATAAGGCAGCCCCAGCATTTT
-	TRBV4-1	-	TRBJ1-1	CASSLNRVGNTEAFF	TGCGCCAGCAGCCTAAACAGGGTCGGGAACACTGAAGCTTTCTTT
once	TRBV6-6	-	TRBJ1-4	CASSYSGQSNEKLFF	TGTGCCAGCAGTTACTCGGGACAAAGTAATGAAAAACTGTTTTTT
-	TRBV10-3	-	TRBJ2-3	CAITATGNTDTQYF	TGTGCCATCACCGCGACAGGAAACACAGATACGCAGTATTTT
-	TRBV5-1	TRBD1	TRBJ2-1	CASSFSSTGGYNEQFF	TGCGCCAGCAGCTTTTCCTCGACAGGGGGCTACAATGAGCAGTTCTTC
few	TRBV5-6	-	TRBJ2-7	CASSRDTRSYEQYF	TGTGCCAGCAGCCGGGACACGCGCTCCTACGAGCAGTACTTC
-	TRBV5-1	-	TRBJ2-7	CASSGGTGTYEQYF	TGCGCCAGCAGCGGCGGTACGGGTACCTACGAGCAGTACTTC
-	TRBV2	-	TRBJ2-2	CASSEEGAGELFF	TGTGCCAGCAGTGAAGAAGGGGCCGGGGAGCTGTTTTTT
once	TRBV5-1	-	TRBJ2-1	CASRAQASYNEQFF	TGCGCCAGCAGAGCACAGGCCTCCTACAATGAGCAGTTCTTC
-	TRBV18	-	TRBJ1-1	CASSPLGRNTEAFF	TGTGCCAGCTCACCTCTCGGGAGGAACACTGAAGCTTTCTTT
-	TRBV4-2	-	TRBJ2-3	CASSQDLAAATKDTQYF	TGTGCCAGCAGCCAAGATCTGGCCGCCGCGACAAAAGATACGCAGTATTTT
few	TRBV11-2	-	TRBJ2-1	CASTPGQRINEQFF	TGTGCCAGCACCCCTGGCCAGCGGATAAATGAGCAGTTCTTC